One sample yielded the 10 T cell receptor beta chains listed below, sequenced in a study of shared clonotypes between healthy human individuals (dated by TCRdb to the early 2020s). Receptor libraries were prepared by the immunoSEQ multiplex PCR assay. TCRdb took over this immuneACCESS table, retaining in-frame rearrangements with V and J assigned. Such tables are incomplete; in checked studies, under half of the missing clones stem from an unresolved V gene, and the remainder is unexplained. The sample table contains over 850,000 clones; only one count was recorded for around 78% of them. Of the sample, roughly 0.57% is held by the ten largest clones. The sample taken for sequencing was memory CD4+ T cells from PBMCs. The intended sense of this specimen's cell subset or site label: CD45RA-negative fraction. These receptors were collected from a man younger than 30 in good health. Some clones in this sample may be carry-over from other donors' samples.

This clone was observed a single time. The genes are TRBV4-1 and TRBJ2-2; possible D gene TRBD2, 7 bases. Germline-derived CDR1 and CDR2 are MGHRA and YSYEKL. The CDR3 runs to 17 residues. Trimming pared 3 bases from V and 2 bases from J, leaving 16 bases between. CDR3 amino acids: CASSQRAGAINTGELFF. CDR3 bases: TGCGCCAGCAGCCAGCGGGCGGGGGCGATCAACACCGGGGAGCTGTTTTTT.

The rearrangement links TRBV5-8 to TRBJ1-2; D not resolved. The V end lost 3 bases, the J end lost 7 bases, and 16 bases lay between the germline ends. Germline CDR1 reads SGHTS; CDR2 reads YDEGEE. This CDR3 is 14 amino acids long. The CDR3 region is CASSSGRHRPGYTF. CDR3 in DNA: TGTGCCAGCAGCTCCGGACGCCACCGTCCTGGCTACACCTTC.

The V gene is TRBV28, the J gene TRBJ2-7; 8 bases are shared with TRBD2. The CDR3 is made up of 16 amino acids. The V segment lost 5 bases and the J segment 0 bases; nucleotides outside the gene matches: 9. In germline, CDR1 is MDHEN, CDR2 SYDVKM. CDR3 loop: CASSGAGAPSSYEQYF. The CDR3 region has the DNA TGTGCCAGCAGTGGAGCGGGAGCTCCGAGCTCCTACGAGCAGTACTTC. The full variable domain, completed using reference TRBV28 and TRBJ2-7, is DVKVTQSSRYLVKRTGEKVFLECVQDMDHENMFWYRQDPGLGLRLIYFSYDVKMKEKGDIPEGYSVSREKKERFSLILESASTNQTSMYLCASSGAGAPSSYEQYFGPGTRLTVT.

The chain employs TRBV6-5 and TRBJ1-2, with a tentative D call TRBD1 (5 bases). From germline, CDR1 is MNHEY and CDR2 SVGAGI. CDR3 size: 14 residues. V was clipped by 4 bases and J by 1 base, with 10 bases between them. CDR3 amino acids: CASSSLGVNYGYTF. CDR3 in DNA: TGTGCCAGCAGTTCCCTAGGGGTTAACTATGGCTACACCTTC.

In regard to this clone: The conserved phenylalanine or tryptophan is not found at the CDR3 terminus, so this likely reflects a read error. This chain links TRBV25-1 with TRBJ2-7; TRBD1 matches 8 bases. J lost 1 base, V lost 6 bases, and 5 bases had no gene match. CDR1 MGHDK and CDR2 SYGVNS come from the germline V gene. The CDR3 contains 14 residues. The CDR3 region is CASRPGQGSYEQYL. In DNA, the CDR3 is TGTGCCAGCAGGCCAGGACAGGGATCCTACGAGCAGTACCTC.

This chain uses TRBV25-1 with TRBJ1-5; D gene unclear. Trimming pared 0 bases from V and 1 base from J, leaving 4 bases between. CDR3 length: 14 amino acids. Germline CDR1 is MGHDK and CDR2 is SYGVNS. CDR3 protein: CASSEYGSNQPQHF. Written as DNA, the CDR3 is TGTGCCAGCAGTGAATATGGCAGCAATCAGCCCCAGCATTTT.

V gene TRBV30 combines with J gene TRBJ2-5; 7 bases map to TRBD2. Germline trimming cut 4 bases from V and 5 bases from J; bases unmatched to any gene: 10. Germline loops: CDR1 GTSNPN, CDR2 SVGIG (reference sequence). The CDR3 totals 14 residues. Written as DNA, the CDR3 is TGTGCCTGGACTCGCGGGAGAGAAATGGAGACCCAGTACTTC. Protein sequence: CAWTRGREMETQYF. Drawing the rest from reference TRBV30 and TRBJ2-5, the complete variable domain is SQTIHQWPATLVQPVGSPLSLECTVEGTSNPNLYWYRQAAGRGLQLLFYSVGIGQISSEVPQNLSASRPQDRQFILSSKKLLLSDSGFYLCAWTRGREMETQYFGPGTRLLVL.

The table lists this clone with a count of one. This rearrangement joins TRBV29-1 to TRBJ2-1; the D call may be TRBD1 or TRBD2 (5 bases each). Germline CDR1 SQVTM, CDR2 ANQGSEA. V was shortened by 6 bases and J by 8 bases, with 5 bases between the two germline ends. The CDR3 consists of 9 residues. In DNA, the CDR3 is TGCAGCGTGGGGGATGAGCAGTTCTTC. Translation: CSVGDEQFF.

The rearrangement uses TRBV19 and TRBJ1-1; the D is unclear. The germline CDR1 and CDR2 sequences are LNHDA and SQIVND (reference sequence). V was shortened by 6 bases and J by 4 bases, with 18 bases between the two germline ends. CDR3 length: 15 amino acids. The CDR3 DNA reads TGTGCCAGTAGCCCCCTAGTCCGAGGACTCACTGAAGCTTTCTTT. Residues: CASSPLVRGLTEAFF.

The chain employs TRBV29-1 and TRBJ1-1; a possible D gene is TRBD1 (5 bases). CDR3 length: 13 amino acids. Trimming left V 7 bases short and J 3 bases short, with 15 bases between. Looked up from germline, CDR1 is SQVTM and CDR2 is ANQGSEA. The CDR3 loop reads CSGRGDGDTEAFF. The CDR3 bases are TGCAGCGGTCGGGGGGACGGGGACACTGAAGCTTTCTTT.